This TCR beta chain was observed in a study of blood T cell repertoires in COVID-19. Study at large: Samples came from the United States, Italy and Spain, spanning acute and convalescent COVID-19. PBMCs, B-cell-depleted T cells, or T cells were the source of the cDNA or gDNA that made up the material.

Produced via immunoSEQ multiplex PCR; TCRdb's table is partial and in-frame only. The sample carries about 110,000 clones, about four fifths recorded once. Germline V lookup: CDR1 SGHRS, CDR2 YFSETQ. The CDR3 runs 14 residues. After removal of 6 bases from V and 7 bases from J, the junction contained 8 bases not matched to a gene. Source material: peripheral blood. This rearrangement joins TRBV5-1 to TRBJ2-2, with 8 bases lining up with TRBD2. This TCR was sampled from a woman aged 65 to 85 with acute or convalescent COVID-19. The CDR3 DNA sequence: TGCGCCAGCATGAGCGGGAGAGATAACGGGGAGCTGTTTTTT. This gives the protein CASMSGRDNGELFF.